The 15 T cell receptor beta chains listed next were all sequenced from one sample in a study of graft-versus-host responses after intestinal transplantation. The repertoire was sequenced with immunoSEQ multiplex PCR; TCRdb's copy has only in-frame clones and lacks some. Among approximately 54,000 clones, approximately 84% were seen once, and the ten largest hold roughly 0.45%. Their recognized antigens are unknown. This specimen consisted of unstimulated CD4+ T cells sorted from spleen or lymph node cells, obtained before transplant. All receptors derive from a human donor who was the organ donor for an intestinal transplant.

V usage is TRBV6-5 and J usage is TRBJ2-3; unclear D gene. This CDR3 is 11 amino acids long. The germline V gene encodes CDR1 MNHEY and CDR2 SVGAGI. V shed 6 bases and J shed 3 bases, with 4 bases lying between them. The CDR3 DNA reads TGTGCCAGCAGGTTTACAGATACGCAGTATTTT. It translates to CASRFTDTQYF.

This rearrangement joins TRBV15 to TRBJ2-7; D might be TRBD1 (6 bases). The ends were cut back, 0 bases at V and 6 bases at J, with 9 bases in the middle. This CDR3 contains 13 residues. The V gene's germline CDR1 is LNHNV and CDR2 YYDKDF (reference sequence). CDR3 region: CATSRDLQGEQYF. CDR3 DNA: TGTGCCACCAGCAGAGATCTACAGGGCGAGCAGTACTTC.

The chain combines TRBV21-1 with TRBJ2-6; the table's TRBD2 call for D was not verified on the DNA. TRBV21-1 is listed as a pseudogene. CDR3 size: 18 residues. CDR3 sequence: CASSSRLATTSRANVLTF. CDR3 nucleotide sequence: TGTGCCAGCAGTAGTAGACTAGCTACAACAAGTCGGGCCAACGTCCTGACTTTC.

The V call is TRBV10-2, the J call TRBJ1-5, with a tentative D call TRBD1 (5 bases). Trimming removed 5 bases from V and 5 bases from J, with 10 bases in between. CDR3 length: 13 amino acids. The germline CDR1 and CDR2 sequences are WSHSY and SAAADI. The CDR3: CASSRGEDQPQHF. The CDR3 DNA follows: TGCGCCAGCAGTCGGGGCGAGGATCAGCCCCAGCATTTT.

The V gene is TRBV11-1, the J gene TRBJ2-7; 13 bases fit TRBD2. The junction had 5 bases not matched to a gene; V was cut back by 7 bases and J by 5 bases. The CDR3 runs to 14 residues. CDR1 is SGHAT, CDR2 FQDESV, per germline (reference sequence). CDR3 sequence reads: CASMKGLAGDEQYF. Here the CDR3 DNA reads TGTGCCAGCATGAAAGGACTAGCGGGAGACGAGCAGTACTTC.

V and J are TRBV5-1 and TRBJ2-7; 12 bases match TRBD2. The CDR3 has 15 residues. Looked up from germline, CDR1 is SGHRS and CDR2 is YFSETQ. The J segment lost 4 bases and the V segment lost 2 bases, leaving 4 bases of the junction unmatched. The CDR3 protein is CASSFTSGGWYEQYF. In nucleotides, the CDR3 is TGCGCCAGCAGCTTTACTAGCGGGGGGTGGTACGAGCAGTACTTC.

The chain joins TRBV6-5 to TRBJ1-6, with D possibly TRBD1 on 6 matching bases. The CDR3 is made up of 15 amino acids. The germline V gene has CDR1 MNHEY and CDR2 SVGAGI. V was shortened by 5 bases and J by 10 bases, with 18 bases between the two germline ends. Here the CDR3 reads CASSRGGARYSPLHF. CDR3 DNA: TGTGCCAGCAGTCGTGGGGGGGCGAGATACTCACCCCTCCACTTT.

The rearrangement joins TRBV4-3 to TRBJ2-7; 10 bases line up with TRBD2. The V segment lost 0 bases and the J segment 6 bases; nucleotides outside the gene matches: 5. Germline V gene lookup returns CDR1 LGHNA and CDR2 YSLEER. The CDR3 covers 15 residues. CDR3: CASSQDWLAGVEQYF. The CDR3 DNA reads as TGCGCCAGCAGCCAAGATTGGCTAGCGGGGGTCGAGCAGTACTTC.

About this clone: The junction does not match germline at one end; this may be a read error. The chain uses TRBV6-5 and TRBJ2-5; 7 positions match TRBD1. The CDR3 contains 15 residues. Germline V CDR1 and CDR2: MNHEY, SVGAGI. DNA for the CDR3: TGTGCCAGCAGTTACACGACAGGGCTGGGAGAGGCCCAGTACTTC. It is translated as CASSYTTGLGEAQYF.

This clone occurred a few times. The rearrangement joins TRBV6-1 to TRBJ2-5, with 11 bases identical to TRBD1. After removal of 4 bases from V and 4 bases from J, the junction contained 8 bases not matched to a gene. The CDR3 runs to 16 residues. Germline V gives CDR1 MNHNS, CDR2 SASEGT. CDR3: CASSVGGTGGGETQYF. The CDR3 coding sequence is TGTGCCAGCAGTGTCGGGGGGACAGGGGGTGGAGAGACCCAGTACTTC.

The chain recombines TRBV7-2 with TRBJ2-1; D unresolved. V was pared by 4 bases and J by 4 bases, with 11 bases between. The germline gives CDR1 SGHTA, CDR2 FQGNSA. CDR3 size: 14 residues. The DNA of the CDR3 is TGTGCCAGCAGCTCGGACCTACCTTACAATGAGCAGTTCTTC. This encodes CASSSDLPYNEQFF.

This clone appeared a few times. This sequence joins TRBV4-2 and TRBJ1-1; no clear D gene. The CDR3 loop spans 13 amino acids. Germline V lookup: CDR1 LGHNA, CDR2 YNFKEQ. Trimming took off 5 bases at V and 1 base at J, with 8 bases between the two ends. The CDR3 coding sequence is TGTGCCAGCAGCTTGGGATGGAACACTGAAGCTTTCTTT. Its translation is CASSLGWNTEAFF.

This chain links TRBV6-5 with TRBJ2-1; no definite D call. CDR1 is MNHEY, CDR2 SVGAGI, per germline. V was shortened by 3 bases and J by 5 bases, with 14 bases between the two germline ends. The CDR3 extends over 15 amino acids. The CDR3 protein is CASSYLVKRDNEQFF. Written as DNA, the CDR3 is TGTGCCAGCAGTTATTTAGTTAAACGGGACAATGAGCAGTTCTTC.

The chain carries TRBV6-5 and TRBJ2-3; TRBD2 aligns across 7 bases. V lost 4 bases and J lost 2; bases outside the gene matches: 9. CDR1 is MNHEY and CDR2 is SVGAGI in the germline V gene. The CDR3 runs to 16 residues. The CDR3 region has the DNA TGTGCCAGCAGTTTTCCCGGACTAGGGCCCACAGATACGCAGTATTTT. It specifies CASSFPGLGPTDTQYF.

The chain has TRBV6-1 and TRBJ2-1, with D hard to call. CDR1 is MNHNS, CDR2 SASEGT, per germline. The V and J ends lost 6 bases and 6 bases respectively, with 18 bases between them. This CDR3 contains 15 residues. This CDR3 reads CASSPTASFGNEQFF. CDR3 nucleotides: TGTGCCAGCAGCCCAACGGCAAGTTTCGGCAATGAGCAGTTCTTC.